This TCR beta chain was identified in a study of control samples from healthy donors and cancer patients. The CDR3 is 16 amino acids. CDR1 MNHEY and CDR2 SVGAGI come from the germline V gene. V dropped 2 bases and J dropped 0 bases, with 11 bases sitting between them. The repertoire was sequenced with immunoSEQ multiplex PCR; TCRdb's copy has only in-frame clones and lacks some. There are more than 95,000 clones in the sample; more than 75% occur only once, and around 1.8% lies in the top ten. Sequenced material: blood. The chain links TRBV6-5 to TRBJ1-5, with a weak D call TRBD1 (6 bases). This clonotype was sampled from a man aged 18 to 29 in good health. CDR3 sequence reads: CASSYGGTDSNQPQHF. The CDR3 nucleotides are TGTGCCAGCAGTTACGGGGGCACCGATAGCAATCAGCCCCAGCATTTT.